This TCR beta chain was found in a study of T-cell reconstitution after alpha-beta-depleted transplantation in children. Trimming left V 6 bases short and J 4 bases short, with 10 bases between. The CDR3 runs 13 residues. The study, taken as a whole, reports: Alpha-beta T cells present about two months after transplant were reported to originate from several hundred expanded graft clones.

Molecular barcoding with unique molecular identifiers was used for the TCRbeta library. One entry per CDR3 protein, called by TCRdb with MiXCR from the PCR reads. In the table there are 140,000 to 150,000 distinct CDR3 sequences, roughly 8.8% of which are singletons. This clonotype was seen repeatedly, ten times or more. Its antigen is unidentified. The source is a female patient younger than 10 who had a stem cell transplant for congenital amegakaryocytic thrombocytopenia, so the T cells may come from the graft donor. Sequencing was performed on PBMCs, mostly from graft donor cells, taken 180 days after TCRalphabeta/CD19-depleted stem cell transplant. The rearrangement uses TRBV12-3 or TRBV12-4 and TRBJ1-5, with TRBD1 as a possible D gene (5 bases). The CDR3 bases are TGTGCCAGCAGACCAGGGAGGAATCAGCCCCAGCATTTT. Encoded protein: CASRPGRNQPQHF.